Each of the 5 T cell receptor beta chains below was sequenced from the same sample in a study of T cell repertoires in cytomegalovirus infection. These receptors have no known antigen. TCRdb fed the reads into MiXCR, producing one record per CDR3 protein. The repertoire holds about 220,000 distinct CDR3 sequences, with 38% as singletons. Here the sequenced sample was CD8+ T cells from cultured PBMCs, taken from culture after CMV antigen stimulation. These receptors were collected from a human donor in good health (CMV status not recorded). Some clones in this sample may be carry-over from other donors' samples.

V gene TRBV7-8 combines with J gene TRBJ2-3; D is possibly TRBD2 (6 bases). Deletions cut 5 bases from V and 1 base from J, with 16 bases between. Germline-derived CDR1 and CDR2 are SGHVS and FQNEAQ. The length of the CDR3 is 16 residues. CDR3 protein: CASSPTIAERTDTQYF. The CDR3 DNA follows: TGTGCCAGCAGCCCGACGATAGCGGAGCGCACAGATACGCAGTATTTT.

V is TRBV5-1 and J is TRBJ2-5; D is undetermined. CDR1 is SGHRS and CDR2 is YFSETQ in the germline V gene. Between the trimmed V and J ends, which lost 1 base and 4 bases, there was a span of 14 bases. CDR3 length: 15 amino acids. The chain's CDR3 is CASSLSGGVGETQYF. The DNA for the CDR3 is TGCGCCAGCAGCTTGTCAGGCGGTGTGGGAGAGACCCAGTACTTC.

The chain combines TRBV4-3 with TRBJ2-5; 9 positions match TRBD2. The trim removed 1 base at V and 2 bases at J, leaving 8 bases unmatched. This CDR3 has 17 amino acids. Germline V gives CDR1 LGHNA, CDR2 YSLEER. DNA of the CDR3: TGCGCCAGCAGCCAAGCTGCCAGCGGGGGGCCTCAAGAGACCCAGTACTTC. Amino acids: CASSQAASGGPQETQYF.

Only a few counts were recorded for this clonotype. The chain links TRBV4-2 to TRBJ1-2, with 9 nucleotides matching TRBD1. V dropped 7 bases and J dropped 2; count of bases not matched to a gene: 5. Germline V gene lookup returns CDR1 LGHNA and CDR2 YNFKEQ. This CDR3 is built from 14 residues. CDR3 protein: CASKPGQGNYGYTF. DNA of the CDR3: TGTGCCAGCAAGCCTGGACAGGGGAACTATGGCTACACCTTC.

The V and J genes are TRBV28 and TRBJ2-1; TRBD2 aligns across 7 bases. This CDR3 comprises 16 residues. Germline V gene data show CDR1 as MDHEN and CDR2 as SYDVKM. V shed 1 base, J shed 9 bases, and the junction held 12 bases outside the gene matches. CDR3 bases: TGTGCCAGCAGTTTATCTCGGGAGGTGTCTTTACCTGAGCAGTTCTTC. Its protein is CASSLSREVSLPEQFF.